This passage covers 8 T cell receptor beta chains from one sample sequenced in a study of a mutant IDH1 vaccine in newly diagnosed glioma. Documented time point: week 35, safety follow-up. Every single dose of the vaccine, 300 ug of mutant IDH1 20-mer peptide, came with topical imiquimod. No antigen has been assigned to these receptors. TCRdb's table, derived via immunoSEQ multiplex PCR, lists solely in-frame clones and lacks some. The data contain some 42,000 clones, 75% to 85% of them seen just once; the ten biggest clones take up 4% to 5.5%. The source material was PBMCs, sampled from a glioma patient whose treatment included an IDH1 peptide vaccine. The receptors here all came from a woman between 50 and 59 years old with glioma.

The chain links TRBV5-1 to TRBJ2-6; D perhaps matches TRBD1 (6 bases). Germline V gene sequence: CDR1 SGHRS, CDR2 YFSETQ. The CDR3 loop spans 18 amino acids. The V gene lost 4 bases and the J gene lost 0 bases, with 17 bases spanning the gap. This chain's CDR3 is CASSVTGTINSGANVLTF. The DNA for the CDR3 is TGCGCCAGCAGCGTAACCGGGACAATAAACTCTGGGGCCAACGTCCTGACTTTC.

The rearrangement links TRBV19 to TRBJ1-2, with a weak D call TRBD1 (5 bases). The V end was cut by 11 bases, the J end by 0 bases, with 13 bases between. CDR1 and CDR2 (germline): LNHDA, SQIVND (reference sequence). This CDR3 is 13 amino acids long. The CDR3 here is CACSRETNYGYTF. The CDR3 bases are TGTGCCTGCTCCAGGGAGACTAACTATGGCTACACCTTC.

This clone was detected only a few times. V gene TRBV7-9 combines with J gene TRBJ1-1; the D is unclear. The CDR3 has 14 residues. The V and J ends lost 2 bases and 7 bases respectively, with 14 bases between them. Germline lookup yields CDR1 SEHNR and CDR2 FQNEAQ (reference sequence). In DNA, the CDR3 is TGTGCCAGCAGCTTATTAAGGCCTAACGATGAAGCTTTCTTT. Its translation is CASSLLRPNDEAFF. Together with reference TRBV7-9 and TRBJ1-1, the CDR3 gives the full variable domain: DTGVSQNPRHKITKRGQNVTFRCDPISEHNRLYWYRQTLGQGPEFLTYFQNEAQLEKSRLLSDRFSAERPKGSFSTLEIQRTEQGDSAMYLCASSLLRPNDEAFFGQGTRLTVV.

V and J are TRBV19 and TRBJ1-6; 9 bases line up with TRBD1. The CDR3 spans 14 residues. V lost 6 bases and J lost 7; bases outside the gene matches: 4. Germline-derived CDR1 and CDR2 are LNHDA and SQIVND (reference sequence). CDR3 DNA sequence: TGTGCCAGTAGGGAACAGGGGGCAAATTCACCCCTCCACTTT. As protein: CASREQGANSPLHF.

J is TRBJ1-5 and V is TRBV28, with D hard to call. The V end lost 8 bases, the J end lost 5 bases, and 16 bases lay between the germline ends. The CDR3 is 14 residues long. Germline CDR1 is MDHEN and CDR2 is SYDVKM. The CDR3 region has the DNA TGTGCCAGCTGCGGTATCGAGGGTGATCAGCCCCAGCATTTT. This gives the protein CASCGIEGDQPQHF.

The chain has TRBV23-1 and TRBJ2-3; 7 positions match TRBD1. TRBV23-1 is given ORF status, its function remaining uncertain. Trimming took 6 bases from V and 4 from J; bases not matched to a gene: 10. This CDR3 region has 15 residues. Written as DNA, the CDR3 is TGCGCCAGCAGACCGGCAAGGGGGCCGCCAGATACGCAGTATTTT. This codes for CASRPARGPPDTQYF.

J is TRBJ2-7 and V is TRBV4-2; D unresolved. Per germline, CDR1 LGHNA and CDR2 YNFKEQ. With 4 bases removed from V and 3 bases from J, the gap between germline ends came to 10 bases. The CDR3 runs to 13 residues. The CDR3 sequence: CASSPQGYYEQYF. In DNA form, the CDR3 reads TGTGCCAGCAGCCCTCAAGGTTACTACGAGCAGTACTTC.

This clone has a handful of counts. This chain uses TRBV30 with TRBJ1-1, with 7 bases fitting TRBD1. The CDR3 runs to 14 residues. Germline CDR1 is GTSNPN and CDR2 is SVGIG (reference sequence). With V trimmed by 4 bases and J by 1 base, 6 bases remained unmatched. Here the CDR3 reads CAWTSKGANTEAFF. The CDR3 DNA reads TGTGCCTGGACGTCTAAGGGGGCGAACACTGAAGCTTTCTTT.